These 5 T cell receptor beta chains were sequenced from one sample in a study of vaccination effects on CD4 cells after COVID-19. Isolating CD4+ T cells followed approximately 10 days of culture. Participants were given two doses of BNT162b2 or mRNA-1273 vaccine. No antigens are known for them. Sequencing used immunoSEQ multiplex PCR; TCRdb keeps in-frame clones, though not all of them. The repertoire consists of 57,000 or so clones, with approximately 72% occurring once and the leading ten covering 3.5% to 5%. The sample consisted of CD4+ T cells from PBMCs cultured without peptide, taken after COVID-19 vaccination. These receptors all come from a human donor who received a COVID-19 vaccine.

The chain carries TRBV19 and TRBJ2-2; 10 positions agree with TRBD2. CDR3 length: 18 residues. The V and J ends lost 3 bases and 0 bases, in that order; junction bases with no gene match: 7. The V gene's germline CDR1 is LNHDA and CDR2 SQIVND (reference sequence). CDR3 region: CASSMGTSVLPNTGELFF. CDR3 coding DNA: TGTGCCAGTAGTATGGGGACTAGCGTTTTACCGAACACCGGGGAGCTGTTTTTT.

The chain has TRBV9 and TRBJ1-5; possibly TRBD1 for D (5 bases). Between the trimmed V and J ends, which lost 0 bases and 7 bases, there was a span of 11 bases. Per the germline V gene, CDR1 is SGDLS and CDR2 is YYNGEE. The CDR3 spans 14 residues. Here the CDR3 DNA reads TGTGCCAGCAGCGTAGGGCGATCAGGGCAGCCCCAGCATTTT. Translating it yields CASSVGRSGQPQHF.

The chain recombines TRBV5-1 with TRBJ2-5, with D perhaps being TRBD1 or TRBD2 (5 bases each). V dropped 0 bases and J dropped 3 bases, with 12 bases sitting between them. The CDR3 covers 15 residues. The V gene's germline CDR1 is SGHRS and CDR2 YFSETQ. The CDR3 sequence is CASSLVGRTEETQYF. CDR3 nucleotide sequence: TGCGCCAGCAGCTTGGTGGGGCGGACTGAAGAGACCCAGTACTTC.

This chain uses TRBV19 with TRBJ1-6; D unresolved. Germline CDR1 LNHDA, CDR2 SQIVND (reference sequence). This CDR3 is built from 14 residues. Deletions cut 5 bases from V and 10 bases from J, with 15 bases between. DNA for the CDR3: TGTGCCAGTAGTCCGCCCGGTGGGCGGTCACCCCTCCACTTT. Amino acid sequence: CASSPPGGRSPLHF.

This chain links TRBV28 with TRBJ2-5; 7 positions match TRBD2. The CDR3 has 14 amino acids. Trimming cost V 5 bases and J 4 bases; bases outside gene matches: 7. Germline-derived CDR1 and CDR2 are MDHEN and SYDVKM. CDR3 nucleotide sequence: TGTGCCAGCAGTCGTGGTGCGGGGGTAGAGACCCAGTACTTC. Translated: CASSRGAGVETQYF.